This TCR beta chain was sequenced during a study of patients and donors after allogeneic stem cell transplantation. This clonotype was seen only once. From the RT-PCR reads, TCRdb called clonotypes with MiXCR, one entry per CDR3 protein. The sample yields about a million distinct CDR3 sequences, roughly 18% seen once. This TCR came from a human donor who was either an allogeneic HSCT recipient or a stem cell or donor lymphocyte infusion donor (not recorded which). It is not recorded whose cells these are; they may come from a transplant donor. The material sequenced was blood, either unsorted or a sorted T cell fraction (not recorded which).

The chain's CDR3 is CSVRAGGREQFF. For the CDR3, the DNA is TGCAGCGTTCGAGCGGGGGGGAGGGAGCAGTTCTTC. This chain links TRBV29-1 with TRBJ2-1, with 10 positions matching TRBD2. Losses at the gene ends were 5 bases for V and 10 bases for J; bases not matched to a gene: 5. The CDR3 totals 12 residues. Germline loops: CDR1 SQVTM, CDR2 ANQGSEA.